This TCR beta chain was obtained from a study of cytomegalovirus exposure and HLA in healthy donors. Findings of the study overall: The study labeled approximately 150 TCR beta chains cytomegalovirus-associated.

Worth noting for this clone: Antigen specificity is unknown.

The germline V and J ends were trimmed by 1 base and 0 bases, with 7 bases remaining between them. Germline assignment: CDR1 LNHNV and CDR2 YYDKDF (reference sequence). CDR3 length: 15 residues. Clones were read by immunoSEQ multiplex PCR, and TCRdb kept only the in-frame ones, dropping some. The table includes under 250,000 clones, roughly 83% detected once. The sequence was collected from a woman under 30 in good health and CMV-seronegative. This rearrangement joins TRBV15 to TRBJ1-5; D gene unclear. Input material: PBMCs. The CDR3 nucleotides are TGTGCCACCAGCAGAGCCAGGAATAGCAATCAGCCCCAGCATTTT. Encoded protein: CATSRARNSNQPQHF.